One and the same sample provided the 24 T cell receptor beta chains below, sequenced in a study of blood T cell repertoires in COVID-19. Data came from immunoSEQ multiplex PCR; TCRdb stores just in-frame clones and leaves some out. The data hold 150,000 to 200,000 clones, with around four fifths observed a single time. The sample consisted of PBMCs or T cells enriched from blood (not recorded which). The source is a woman between 45 and 65 years old who had recovered from COVID-19.

V usage is TRBV5-1 and J usage is TRBJ2-5, with TRBD2 identical over 14 bases. V shed 4 bases, J shed 0 bases, and the junction held 5 bases outside the gene matches. The CDR3 is made up of 17 amino acids. The germline CDR1 and CDR2 sequences are SGHRS and YFSETQ. The CDR3 DNA is TGCGCCAGCAGCCCCGGGACTAGCGGGGGTTACCAAGAGACCCAGTACTTC. Protein: CASSPGTSGGYQETQYF.

The chain recombines TRBV5-4 with TRBJ2-7; 11 bases map to TRBD2. V lost 0 bases to trimming and J lost 4 bases; unmatched junction nucleotides: 3. Per the germline V gene, CDR1 is SGHNT and CDR2 is YYREEE (reference sequence). The CDR3 runs to 15 residues. CDR3 amino acids: CASSLGLAGGYEQYF. The CDR3 bases are TGTGCCAGCAGCTTGGGCCTAGCGGGGGGATACGAGCAGTACTTC.

The chain uses TRBV6-5 and TRBJ1-2; possibly TRBD1 for D (5 bases). The CDR3 is made up of 15 amino acids. The V end was cut by 0 bases, the J end by 8 bases, with 16 bases between. The germline V gene has CDR1 MNHEY and CDR2 SVGAGI. The CDR3 reads CASSYSNPGKGGYTF. CDR3 sequence (DNA): TGTGCCAGCAGTTACTCGAACCCAGGGAAGGGAGGCTACACCTTC.

This chain uses TRBV29-1 with TRBJ2-3; D might be TRBD2 (6 bases). V lost 7 bases and J 1 base, leaving 9 bases between the germline ends. Germline loops: CDR1 SQVTM, CDR2 ANQGSEA. This CDR3 has 12 residues. CDR3: CSERVGTDTQYF. CDR3 DNA sequence: TGCAGCGAGCGGGTAGGCACAGATACGCAGTATTTT.

V is TRBV9 and J is TRBJ2-5; possible D gene TRBD1, 5 bases. The CDR3 extends over 13 amino acids. V lost 6 bases to trimming and J lost 1 base, with 10 bases between them. Germline V gene data show CDR1 as SGDLS and CDR2 as YYNGEE. In DNA, the CDR3 is TGTGCCAGCAATTCACAGGTCCAAGAGACCCAGTACTTC. Translating gives CASNSQVQETQYF.

CDR3 nucleotide sequence: TGTGCCAGCAGCAGACAGGGGGGGGACTCTGGGGCCAACGTCCTGACTTTC. Translation gives CASSRQGGDSGANVLTF. The rearrangement uses TRBV21-1 and TRBJ2-6; TRBD1 was called by the table and not checked on the DNA. TRBV21-1 is tagged as a pseudogene. This CDR3 is 17 amino acids long.

V is TRBV5-1 and J is TRBJ2-3; 9 bases fit TRBD2. The CDR3 contains 16 residues. CDR1 SGHRS and CDR2 YFSETQ come from the germline V gene. Losses at the gene ends were 0 bases for V and 2 bases for J; bases not matched to a gene: 4. The CDR3 DNA reads TGCGCCAGCAGCTTGGGCGCGGGGGGGAACACAGATACGCAGTATTTT. Translation gives CASSLGAGGNTDTQYF. Variable domain in full (rest from reference TRBV5-1 and TRBJ2-3): KAGVTQTPRYLIKTRGQQVTLSCSPISGHRSVSWYQQTPGQGLQFLFEYFSETQRNKGNFPGRFSGRQFSNSRSEMNVSTLELGDSALYLCASSLGAGGNTDTQYFGPGTRLTVL.

V is TRBV7-2 and J is TRBJ2-7; weak D call: TRBD2 (6 bases). This CDR3 has 15 residues. Germline CDR1 and CDR2: SGHTA and FQGNSA. Trimming left V 4 bases short and J 3 bases short, with 16 bases between. The CDR3 region has the DNA TGTGCCAGCAGCTACACCCCGGGACTCAACTACGAGCAGTACTTC. This encodes CASSYTPGLNYEQYF.

The V call is TRBV7-9, the J call TRBJ1-2; 8 bases agree with TRBD1. There are 15 residues in the CDR3. J gave up 4 bases and V 4 bases, and 8 bases lay outside the gene matches. Germline assignment: CDR1 SEHNR and CDR2 FQNEAQ (reference sequence). The CDR3 DNA reads as TGTGCCAGCAGCTCGACCGGACAGGGTGGCTATGGCTACACCTTC. It codes for CASSSTGQGGYGYTF.

This chain links TRBV10-3 with TRBJ2-7; TRBD2 might be the D (6 bases). CDR3 length: 12 residues. Trimming removed 6 bases at V and 3 bases at J, with 9 bases between. Looked up from germline, CDR1 is ENHRY and CDR2 is SYGVKD. The CDR3 coding sequence is TGTGCCATCAGCCCTAGCGTCTACGAGCAGTACTTC. Translated, it gives CAISPSVYEQYF.

This clone was seen only once. The V call is TRBV9, the J call TRBJ2-6; weak D call: TRBD2 (6 bases). The CDR3 loop spans 19 amino acids. Germline-derived CDR1 and CDR2 are SGDLS and YYNGEE. The V and J ends lost 4 bases and 0 bases respectively, with 20 bases between them. CDR3 residues: CASSPHLRTTLSGANVLTF. CDR3 sequence (DNA): TGTGCCAGCAGCCCTCACCTACGGACTACGCTCTCTGGGGCCAACGTCCTGACTTTC.

V is TRBV7-2 and J is TRBJ1-4, with a tentative D call TRBD1 (5 bases). Germline values: CDR1 SGHTA, CDR2 FQGNSA. This CDR3 contains 14 residues. V was pared by 6 bases and J by 8 bases, with 16 bases between. DNA for the CDR3: TGTGCCAGCAGTACGGACGGGGGGAGGGAAAAACTGTTTTTT. Translation: CASSTDGGREKLFF.

J is TRBJ1-5 and V is TRBV5-4, with 8 bases matching TRBD1. Trimming cost V 0 bases and J 4 bases; bases outside gene matches: 3. Germline values: CDR1 SGHNT, CDR2 YYREEE (reference sequence). There are 15 residues in the CDR3. The CDR3 spells CASSLAGTGNQPQHF. For the CDR3, the DNA is TGTGCCAGCAGCTTGGCCGGGACAGGAAATCAGCCCCAGCATTTT.

V is TRBV19 and J is TRBJ1-4; D is ambiguous. Germline-derived CDR1 and CDR2 are LNHDA and SQIVND (reference sequence). The V end was cut by 6 bases, the J end by 0 bases, with 11 bases between. The CDR3 has 15 amino acids. The DNA for the CDR3 is TGTGCCAGTAGCCGCACAGAAACAACTAATGAAAAACTGTTTTTT. Encoded protein: CASSRTETTNEKLFF.

Here the CDR3 reads CASSAGTGRGEKLFF. The CDR3 region has the DNA TGTGCCAGCAGCGCGGGGACAGGGAGGGGGGAAAAACTGTTTTTT. The chain combines TRBV7-9 with TRBJ1-4, with TRBD1 matching over 9 bases. From germline, CDR1 is SEHNR and CDR2 FQNEAQ (reference sequence). There are 15 residues in the CDR3. V dropped 5 bases and J dropped 8; count of bases not matched to a gene: 9.

The chain links TRBV5-1 to TRBJ1-1; maybe TRBD1 (6 bases). CDR1 is SGHRS, CDR2 YFSETQ, per germline. Trimming took off 4 bases at V and 8 bases at J, with 18 bases between the two ends. The CDR3 is 14 residues long. The CDR3 DNA is TGCGCCAGCAGCACGGGGGGGCTTTTGGCCGAAGCTTTCTTT. Its protein product is CASSTGGLLAEAFF. The complete variable domain, with remaining parts taken from reference TRBV5-1 and TRBJ1-1, reads KAGVTQTPRYLIKTRGQQVTLSCSPISGHRSVSWYQQTPGQGLQFLFEYFSETQRNKGNFPGRFSGRQFSNSRSEMNVSTLELGDSALYLCASSTGGLLAEAFFGQGTRLTVV.

J is TRBJ1-5 and V is TRBV5-5; 7 bases agree with TRBD1. The CDR3 loop spans 15 amino acids. Unmatched junction bases numbered 7, after V lost 4 bases and J lost 3 bases. Germline loops: CDR1 SGHKS, CDR2 YYEKEE (reference sequence). CDR3 sequence (DNA): TGTGCCAGCAGCCCGGGGACAGAACTCAATCAGCCCCAGCATTTT. It is translated as CASSPGTELNQPQHF.

The chain is built from TRBV4-3 and TRBJ2-7; 8 bases agree with TRBD2. CDR1 is LGHNA, CDR2 YSLEER, per germline. J lost 4 bases, V lost 2 bases, and 10 bases had no gene match. The CDR3 has 16 residues. The DNA for the CDR3 is TGCGCCAGCAGCCAAACTGAGATGCGGGGGGCTTACGAGCAGTACTTC. It yields the protein CASSQTEMRGAYEQYF.

The rearrangement uses TRBV3-1 (or the pseudogene TRBV3-2) and TRBJ2-6; the D gene is possibly TRBD1 (5 bases). Per the germline V gene, CDR1 is LGHDT and CDR2 is YNNKEL (reference sequence). Trimming took off 4 bases at V and 1 base at J, with 8 bases between the two ends. The length of the CDR3 is 15 residues. The CDR3 DNA reads as TGTGCCAGCAGCCCGACAGTATCTGGGGCCAACGTCCTGACTTTC. Amino acids: CASSPTVSGANVLTF.

The chain employs TRBV19 and TRBJ2-1; D possibly corresponds to TRBD2 (6 bases). With 5 bases removed from V and 7 bases from J, the gap between germline ends came to 18 bases. Germline V gene data show CDR1 as LNHDA and CDR2 as SQIVND (reference sequence). This CDR3 is 15 amino acids long. CDR3 in amino acids: CASSFFRGSRNEQFF. The CDR3 region has the DNA TGTGCCAGTAGTTTCTTCCGGGGGTCTCGAAATGAGCAGTTCTTC.

V usage is TRBV19 and J usage is TRBJ1-2; maybe TRBD1 (5 bases). Germline CDR1 is LNHDA and CDR2 is SQIVND (reference sequence). The CDR3 covers 17 residues. Trimming took off 3 bases at V and 2 bases at J, with 19 bases between the two ends. The CDR3 is CASSIDLASRGNYGYTF. The CDR3 coding sequence is TGTGCCAGTAGTATCGATTTGGCCAGTCGGGGGAACTATGGCTACACCTTC. The whole variable domain, filled in from reference TRBV19 and TRBJ1-2, reads DGGITQSPKYLFRKEGQNVTLSCEQNLNHDAMYWYRQDPGQGLRLIYYSQIVNDFQKGDIAEGYSVSREKKESFPLTVTSAQKNPTAFYLCASSIDLASRGNYGYTFGSGTRLTVV.

The chain joins TRBV12-3 or TRBV12-4 to TRBJ2-7; TRBD1 matches 9 bases. The ends lost 3 bases at V and 5 bases at J; junction bases unmatched: 2. The CDR3 runs to 13 residues. The CDR3 sequence: CASSFGTGNEQYF. CDR3 DNA sequence: TGTGCCAGCAGTTTTGGGACAGGGAACGAGCAGTACTTC.

The rearrangement links TRBV12-5 to TRBJ1-2; D gene uncertain. This CDR3 region has 11 residues. Germline V lookup: CDR1 LGHNT, CDR2 FRNRAP. V was pared by 7 bases and J by 7 bases, with 10 bases between. This CDR3 reads CASALAGGYTF. In nucleotides, the CDR3 is TGTGCTAGTGCCCTCGCGGGTGGCTACACCTTC.

The rearrangement uses TRBV9 and TRBJ2-7; perhaps TRBD1 as D (5 bases). The CDR3 runs 11 residues. Germline V gives CDR1 SGDLS, CDR2 YYNGEE. Trimming stripped 4 bases from V and 4 bases from J, with 6 bases between. The CDR3 DNA follows: TGTGCCAGCAGCTCAGGGTACGAGCAGTACTTC. It codes for CASSSGYEQYF.